The 5 T cell receptor beta chains below all came from one sample that was sequenced in a study of blood T cell repertoires in COVID-19. Produced via immunoSEQ multiplex PCR; TCRdb's table is partial and in-frame only. The table includes over 70,000 clones, roughly 85% detected once. Source material: peripheral blood. Source of these receptors: a man in his sixties with COVID-19, enrolled during active disease.

V is TRBV3-1 (or the pseudogene TRBV3-2) and J is TRBJ1-5, with D tentatively TRBD1 (5 bases). Trimming took off 3 bases at V and 0 bases at J, with 6 bases between the two ends. Germline V lookup: CDR1 LGHDT, CDR2 YNNKEL (reference sequence). The CDR3 contains 14 residues. The CDR3 coding sequence is TGTGCCAGCAGCCACAGGGATAGCAATCAGCCCCAGCATTTT. Protein product: CASSHRDSNQPQHF.

The rearrangement uses TRBV3-1 (or the pseudogene TRBV3-2) and TRBJ2-3, with TRBD2 identical over 11 bases. This CDR3 has 16 amino acids. The germline V gene encodes CDR1 LGHDT and CDR2 YNNKEL (reference sequence). V was clipped by 4 bases and J by 4 bases; unmatched bases: 7. The CDR3 nucleotides are TGTGCCAGCAGCCGCAGTGTGGGACTAGCGGCAGATACGCAGTATTTT. Its protein is CASSRSVGLAADTQYF.

CDR3 bases: TGCGCCAGCAGCTATCCTCGAGAGAGCACTGAAGCTTTCTTT. This encodes CASSYPRESTEAFF. The rearrangement joins TRBV5-1 to TRBJ1-1; no clear D. V was cut by 3 bases and J by 4 bases, with 13 bases left in between. CDR1 is SGHRS, CDR2 YFSETQ, per germline. The CDR3 extends over 14 amino acids.

This clone came up a few times. The V gene is TRBV10-2, the J gene TRBJ2-1; 9 bases match TRBD2. Germline-derived CDR1 and CDR2 are WSHSY and SAAADI. This CDR3 is built from 17 residues. V lost 3 bases, J lost 7 bases, and 13 bases stayed unmatched. The CDR3 reads CASSEIRGGAGLNEQFF. CDR3 sequence (DNA): TGCGCCAGCAGTGAAATCCGCGGGGGGGCCGGTTTAAATGAGCAGTTCTTC.

V is TRBV12-3 or TRBV12-4 and J is TRBJ1-2; TRBD1 matches at 7 bases. This CDR3 has 12 amino acids. V was clipped by 6 bases and J by 12 bases; unmatched bases: 10. CDR3 DNA: TGTGCCAGCAGCGCCGGACAGGCTGGGAACACCTTC. This gives the protein CASSAGQAGNTF.